This T cell receptor beta chain is from a study of glioma-infiltrating T cells after dendritic cell vaccination. Data came from immunoSEQ multiplex PCR; TCRdb stores just in-frame clones and leaves some out. The sample holds roughly 100,000 clones, 90% seen once. This clone was seen just once. J was trimmed by 4 bases and V by 1 base; bases with no gene match: 5. Germline V CDR1 and CDR2: SGHDT, YYEEEE. The CDR3 runs 16 residues. Time point denoted: after dendritic cell vaccination, including at tumor progression/relapse. This chain links TRBV5-6 with TRBJ2-1; TRBD1 agrees at 10 bases. This clonotype originated in a human donor with glioblastoma. Source: blood, taken after dendritic cell vaccination. CDR3 in amino acids: CASSLISGQGYNEQFF. DNA for the CDR3: TGTGCCAGCAGCTTGATATCGGGACAGGGGTACAATGAGCAGTTCTTC. The full variable domain, in which reference TRBV5-6 and TRBJ2-1 provide the parts outside the CDR3, is DAGVTQSPTHLIKTRGQQVTLRCSPKSGHDTVSWYQQALGQGPQFIFQYYEEEERQRGNFPDRFSGHQFPNYSSELNVNALLLGDSALYLCASSLISGQGYNEQFFGPGTRLTVL.